The 28 T cell receptor beta chains reported below all come from one sample, sequenced in a study of cytomegalovirus exposure and HLA in healthy donors. Primers for the PCR totalled 60 Vbeta and 13 Jbeta. Libraries were prepared by immunoSEQ multiplex PCR; TCRdb keeps only in-frame clonotypes and omits some of them. Its listing shows about 210,000 clones. The sample was PBMCs. These receptors were taken from a woman in her 30s in good health and CMV-seropositive.

V and J are TRBV18 and TRBJ1-6, with TRBD1 matching 9 bases. This CDR3 contains 13 residues. Looked up from germline, CDR1 is KGHSH and CDR2 is LQKENI. Trimming took 5 bases from V and 8 from J; bases not matched to a gene: 1. The CDR3 bases are TGTGCCAGCTCAAGGGACAGGGATTCACCCCTCCACTTT. It translates to CASSRDRDSPLHF.

V gene TRBV21-1 combines with J gene TRBJ2-7; TRBD1, the table's D call, was not compared with the DNA. TRBV21-1 is a recognized pseudogene. This CDR3 spans 16 amino acids. As DNA, the CDR3 is TGTGCCAGCAGCAAAGTACAGGGGGTTCGTGACTACGAGCAGTACTTC. It specifies CASSKVQGVRDYEQYF.

The chain is built from TRBV7-9 and TRBJ2-5; D is possibly TRBD2 (6 bases). The J call could be wrong; TRBJ2-7 is a better fit for the DNA end. The CDR3 contains 15 residues. Germline V gene lookup returns CDR1 SEHNR and CDR2 FQNEAQ (reference sequence). CDR3 sequence reads: CASSLWPGESYEQYF. For the CDR3, the DNA is TGTGCCAGCAGCTTATGGCCGGGAGAGTCCTACGAGCAGTACTTC.

This rearrangement joins TRBV6-5 to TRBJ2-7, with D possibly being TRBD1 (6 bases). The CDR3 covers 15 residues. Trimming stripped 2 bases from V and 2 bases from J, with 13 bases between. Germline V CDR1 and CDR2: MNHEY, SVGAGI. CDR3 protein: CASSYGGQFTYEQYF. The CDR3 nucleotides read TGTGCCAGCAGTTACGGTGGACAGTTCACCTACGAGCAGTACTTC.

The chain employs TRBV9 and TRBJ1-4, with TRBD1 matching over 9 bases. The CDR3 consists of 15 residues. CDR1 SGDLS and CDR2 YYNGEE come from the germline V gene. Unmatched junction bases numbered 7, after V lost 4 bases and J lost 6 bases. The CDR3 spells CASSTRQGEDEKLFF. The DNA for the CDR3 is TGTGCCAGCAGCACCCGACAGGGGGAAGATGAAAAACTGTTTTTT. Variable domain in full (rest from reference TRBV9 and TRBJ1-4): DSGVTQTPKHLITATGQRVTLRCSPRSGDLSVYWYQQSLDQGLQFLIQYYNGEERAKGNILERFSAQQFPDLHSELNLSSLELGDSALYFCASSTRQGEDEKLFFGSGTQLSVL.

This rearrangement joins TRBV4-1 to TRBJ1-1; possibly TRBD1 for D (5 bases). V gave up 1 base and J gave up 3 bases, with 9 bases separating them. Germline CDR1 MGHRA, CDR2 YSYEKL. This CDR3 is 14 amino acids long. The CDR3: CASSQAGYDTEAFF. The CDR3 nucleotides are TGCGCCAGCAGCCAAGCAGGGTACGACACTGAAGCTTTCTTT.

V and J are TRBV2 and TRBJ2-7, with TRBD1 identical over 7 bases. Germline CDR1 is SNHLY and CDR2 is FYNNEI. The CDR3 is 13 residues long. V lost 10 bases and J lost 0; bases outside the gene matches: 6. CDR3 coding DNA: TGTGCCAAACAGGGGACACGCTCCTACGAGCAGTACTTC. As protein: CAKQGTRSYEQYF.

Written as DNA, the CDR3 is TGCGCCAGCAGCCACGACTCTCGGGACACAGGACCTAAAGAGCAGTACTTC. This gives the protein CASSHDSRDTGPKEQYF. The chain carries TRBV5-1 and TRBJ2-7, with TRBD1 as a possible D gene (6 bases). V shed 4 bases and J shed 7 bases, with 27 bases lying between them. The CDR3 consists of 17 residues. CDR1 SGHRS and CDR2 YFSETQ come from the germline V gene. Using reference TRBV5-1 and TRBJ2-7 for the parts outside the CDR3, the full variable domain is KAGVTQTPRYLIKTRGQQVTLSCSPISGHRSVSWYQQTPGQGLQFLFEYFSETQRNKGNFPGRFSGRQFSNSRSEMNVSTLELGDSALYLCASSHDSRDTGPKEQYFGPGTRLTVT.

The V and J genes are TRBV10-3 and TRBJ2-7, with 10 positions matching TRBD1. V lost 6 bases to trimming and J lost 7 bases; unmatched junction nucleotides: 9. Germline CDR1 reads ENHRY; CDR2 reads SYGVKD. CDR3 length equals 14 residues. CDR3 protein: CAIRRDRGSGEQYF. Written as DNA, the CDR3 is TGTGCCATCAGGAGGGACAGGGGATCCGGGGAGCAGTACTTC.

The J gene is TRBJ2-5, the V gene TRBV5-1; D not certain. From germline, CDR1 is SGHRS and CDR2 YFSETQ. CDR3 length: 13 amino acids. The ends were cut back, 1 base at V and 2 bases at J, with 6 bases in the middle. CDR3 bases: TGCGCCAGCAGCTTGAAACGGCAAGAGACCCAGTACTTC. Protein product: CASSLKRQETQYF.

The V gene is TRBV6-5, the J gene TRBJ2-5; D is ambiguous. V was clipped by 5 bases and J by 3 bases, with 7 bases between them. The germline V gene has CDR1 MNHEY and CDR2 SVGAGI. This CDR3 is 12 amino acids long. The DNA of the CDR3 is TGTGCCAGCAGTCTCGCGGAAGAGACCCAGTACTTC. This sequence encodes CASSLAEETQYF.

V and J are TRBV7-2 and TRBJ1-2; D remains ambiguous. The ends were cut back, 1 base at V and 5 bases at J, with 11 bases in the middle. CDR3 length: 14 amino acids. Germline V gene data show CDR1 as SGHTA and CDR2 as FQGNSA. CDR3 sequence reads: CASSLVSGGYGYTF. In nucleotides, the CDR3 is TGTGCCAGCAGCTTAGTAAGCGGCGGGTATGGCTACACCTTC.

The chain joins TRBV11-1 to TRBJ2-7, with 8 bases that match TRBD2. The V and J ends lost 5 bases and 0 bases, in that order; junction bases with no gene match: 6. This CDR3 is 15 amino acids long. Germline V CDR1 and CDR2: SGHAT, FQDESV (reference sequence). The CDR3 reads CASSLTSVSSYEQYF. The CDR3 coding sequence is TGTGCCAGCAGCCTGACTAGCGTGAGCTCCTACGAGCAGTACTTC.

J is TRBJ1-1 and V is TRBV6-5; D is perhaps TRBD1 (6 bases). Germline V gene data show CDR1 as MNHEY and CDR2 as SVGAGI. The CDR3 has 15 amino acids. The germline V and J ends were trimmed by 2 bases and 2 bases, with 12 bases remaining between them. The CDR3, as DNA: TGTGCCAGCAGTTACCTCAGGGGACAAAACACTGAAGCTTTCTTT. It is translated as CASSYLRGQNTEAFF.

This sequence joins TRBV6-5 and TRBJ2-1; 11 bases are shared with TRBD2. This CDR3 has 16 amino acids. Germline-derived CDR1 and CDR2 are MNHEY and SVGAGI. V gave up 3 bases and J gave up 5 bases; unmatched junction bases: 6. The CDR3 reads CASSYSLAGADNEQFF. CDR3 bases: TGTGCCAGCAGTTATTCACTAGCGGGAGCCGACAATGAGCAGTTCTTC.

The J gene is TRBJ2-7, the V gene TRBV27; possibly TRBD2 for D (5 bases). Trimming stripped 2 bases from V and 0 bases from J, with 11 bases between. The CDR3 has 15 amino acids. Germline V lookup: CDR1 MNHEY, CDR2 SMNVEV (reference sequence). The CDR3 DNA sequence: TGTGCCAGCAGTTTAGGTAGCGTGAGCTCCTACGAGCAGTACTTC. The encoded protein is CASSLGSVSSYEQYF.

The V and J genes are TRBV6-5 and TRBJ2-2; TRBD1 is a possible D gene (5 bases). Trimming removed 2 bases from V and 2 bases from J, with 12 bases in between. The germline V gene encodes CDR1 MNHEY and CDR2 SVGAGI. The CDR3 loop spans 16 amino acids. The CDR3, as DNA: TGTGCCAGCAGTTACACATTTGGACACAACACCGGGGAGCTGTTTTTT. Its protein product is CASSYTFGHNTGELFF.

The V and J genes are TRBV5-1 and TRBJ2-1; TRBD2 matches at 8 bases. The CDR3 loop spans 15 amino acids. Germline CDR1 is SGHRS and CDR2 is YFSETQ. The V and J ends lost 0 bases and 8 bases, in that order; junction bases with no gene match: 7. CDR3 sequence reads: CASSLGGAGGHEQFF. Written as DNA, the CDR3 is TGCGCCAGCAGCTTGGGAGGGGCGGGAGGCCATGAGCAGTTCTTC. The complete variable domain, with remaining parts taken from reference TRBV5-1 and TRBJ2-1, reads KAGVTQTPRYLIKTRGQQVTLSCSPISGHRSVSWYQQTPGQGLQFLFEYFSETQRNKGNFPGRFSGRQFSNSRSEMNVSTLELGDSALYLCASSLGGAGGHEQFFGPGTRLTVL.

The chain recombines TRBV14 with TRBJ1-2; no reliable D call. Germline-derived CDR1 and CDR2 are SGHDN and FVKESK. The CDR3 has 12 residues. V lost 1 base to trimming and J lost 4 bases, with 4 bases between them. The CDR3 region has the DNA TGTGCCAGCAGCCAAGCCCTCTATGGCTACACCTTC. Amino acid sequence: CASSQALYGYTF.

V gene TRBV4-3 combines with J gene TRBJ2-7; no reliable D call. Germline V lookup: CDR1 LGHNA, CDR2 YSLEER. The V end was cut by 0 bases, the J end by 7 bases, with 10 bases between. The CDR3 has 13 residues. CDR3 nucleotide sequence: TGCGCCAGCAGCCAAGAATTGGGCACAGAGCAGTACTTC. It encodes CASSQELGTEQYF.

The genes are TRBV7-9 and TRBJ1-1, with TRBD1 as a possible D gene (6 bases). This CDR3 comprises 15 residues. Germline CDR1 SEHNR, CDR2 FQNEAQ (reference sequence). The germline V and J ends were trimmed by 5 bases and 3 bases, with 16 bases remaining between them. Written as DNA, the CDR3 is TGTGCCAGCAGCCCCCAGACAGGAGCTGACACTGAAGCTTTCTTT. It specifies CASSPQTGADTEAFF. Supplemented by reference TRBV7-9 and TRBJ1-1, the full variable domain reads DTGVSQNPRHKITKRGQNVTFRCDPISEHNRLYWYRQTLGQGPEFLTYFQNEAQLEKSRLLSDRFSAERPKGSFSTLEIQRTEQGDSAMYLCASSPQTGADTEAFFGQGTRLTVV.

This chain joins TRBV18 and TRBJ1-3; 8 nucleotides match TRBD1. The CDR3 has 15 amino acids. The germline V gene encodes CDR1 KGHSH and CDR2 LQKENI. The junction had 3 bases not matched to a gene; V was cut back by 0 bases and J by 5 bases. CDR3: CASSPPGQGRNTIYF. For the CDR3, the DNA is TGTGCCAGCTCACCACCTGGACAGGGCCGAAACACCATATATTTT.

The chain employs TRBV5-1 and TRBJ2-3; possible D gene TRBD2, 6 bases. Germline CDR1 SGHRS, CDR2 YFSETQ. V lost 4 bases, J lost 3 bases, and 9 bases lay in between. The CDR3 contains 13 residues. The DNA for the CDR3 is TGCGCCAGCAGCGTCGGGAGAACAGATACGCAGTATTTT. It encodes CASSVGRTDTQYF.

This chain joins TRBV5-1 and TRBJ2-5; D possibly corresponds to TRBD1 (6 bases). CDR1 SGHRS and CDR2 YFSETQ come from the germline V gene. This CDR3 region has 13 residues. Deletions cut 2 bases from V and 5 bases from J, with 10 bases between. The CDR3 sequence: CASSFAGAETQYF. CDR3 nucleotide sequence: TGCGCCAGCAGCTTTGCAGGGGCCGAGACCCAGTACTTC.

This chain's CDR3 is CAWAGLPGAYEQYF. The DNA for the CDR3 is TGTGCCTGGGCAGGACTCCCCGGAGCCTACGAGCAGTACTTC. The chain couples TRBV30 to TRBJ2-7; perhaps TRBD2 as D (5 bases). V was trimmed by 5 bases and J by 2 bases, leaving 16 bases between them. The CDR3 is 14 amino acids. From germline, CDR1 is GTSNPN and CDR2 SVGIG (reference sequence).

The rearrangement joins TRBV7-9 to TRBJ1-5, with TRBD1 matching over 7 bases. CDR1 is SEHNR, CDR2 FQNEAQ, per germline (reference sequence). Trimming took 5 bases from V and 0 from J; bases not matched to a gene: 7. The length of the CDR3 is 16 residues. CDR3 coding DNA: TGTGCCAGCAGCCCAGGGGACAGCCATAGCAATCAGCCCCAGCATTTT. Amino acid sequence: CASSPGDSHSNQPQHF.

This chain joins TRBV29-1 and TRBJ2-1; no clear D gene. The V gene lost 8 bases and the J gene lost 2 bases, with 10 bases spanning the gap. This CDR3 is built from 12 residues. CDR1 is SQVTM, CDR2 ANQGSEA, per germline. CDR3 nucleotides: TGCAGCATGCCAGTGACCTACAATGAGCAGTTCTTC. Amino acid sequence: CSMPVTYNEQFF.

The chain carries TRBV15 and TRBJ2-3; a possible D gene is TRBD1 (6 bases). CDR1 and CDR2 (germline): LNHNV, YYDKDF (reference sequence). The CDR3 covers 15 residues. V lost 0 bases, J lost 2 bases, and 9 bases lay in between. CDR3 DNA: TGTGCCACCAGCAGAGACAGGGGAGCCACAGATACGCAGTATTTT. Protein sequence: CATSRDRGATDTQYF.